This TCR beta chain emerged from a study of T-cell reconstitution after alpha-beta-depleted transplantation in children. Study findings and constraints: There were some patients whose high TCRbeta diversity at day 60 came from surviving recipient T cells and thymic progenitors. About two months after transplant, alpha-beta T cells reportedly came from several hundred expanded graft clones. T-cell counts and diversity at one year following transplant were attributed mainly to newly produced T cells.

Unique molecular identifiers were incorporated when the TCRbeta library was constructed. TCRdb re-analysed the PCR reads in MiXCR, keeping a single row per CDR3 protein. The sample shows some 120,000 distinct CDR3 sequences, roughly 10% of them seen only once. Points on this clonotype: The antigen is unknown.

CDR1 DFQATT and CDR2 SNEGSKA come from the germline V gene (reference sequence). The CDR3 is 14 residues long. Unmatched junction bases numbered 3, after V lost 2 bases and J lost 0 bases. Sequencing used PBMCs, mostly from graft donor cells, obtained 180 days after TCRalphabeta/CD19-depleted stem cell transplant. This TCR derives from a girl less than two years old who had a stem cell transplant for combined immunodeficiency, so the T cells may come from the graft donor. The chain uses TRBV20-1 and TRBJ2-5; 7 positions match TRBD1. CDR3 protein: CSARRQGNQETQYF. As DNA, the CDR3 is TGCAGTGCTAGAAGACAGGGCAACCAAGAGACCCAGTACTTC.